A selection of T cell receptor beta chains follows, all from one sample in a study of identical twins. One entry per CDR3 protein, called by TCRdb with MiXCR from the 5' RACE reads. In the table there are hundreds of thousands of distinct CDR3 sequences, 20% to 25% of which are singletons. A further study also used this sample, focusing on yellow fever vaccine responses in identical twins.

The sequencing sample was made of CD4+ T cells sorted from blood. Every receptor here comes from a woman between 18 and 29 years old in good health. Both conserved end residues are trimmed from each CDR3.

>TRBJ1-1|TRBV5-1
ASSLAGKVGTEAF
>TRBJ2-7|TRBV6-1
ASSSKARVNEQY
>TRBJ2-5|TRBV5-5
ASSTKDQETQY
>TRBJ2-7|TRBV6-5
ASSYSVAGGPYEQY
>TRBJ1-5|TRBV6-1
ASSELGGISNQPQH
>TRBJ1-1|TRBV12-5
ASARDRGPYTEAF
>TRBJ2-1|TRBV20-1
SAPYNEQF
>TRBJ1-2|TRBV20-1
SAPPQGYYGYT
>TRBJ2-1|TRBV12-3/TRBV12-4
ASNPGASVINEQF
>TRBJ2-5|TRBV11-2
ASSLGLPGETQY
>TRBJ2-7|TRBV20-1
SAVGLTGTLTYEQY
>TRBJ1-6|TRBV15
ATSDRSYNSPLH
>TRBJ2-3|TRBV12-3/TRBV12-4
ASRTTRSTDTQY
>TRBJ2-5|TRBV6-1
ASSVRTGGAETQY